This TCR beta chain was documented in a study of blood T cell repertoires in COVID-19. At the level of the study: From T cells, B-cell-depleted T cells, or PBMCs came the material, which was cDNA or gDNA.

Losses at the gene ends were 0 bases for V and 5 bases for J; bases not matched to a gene: 11. CDR1 is SGHRS, CDR2 YFSETQ, per germline. The CDR3 covers 17 residues. The cohort comprised adults aged roughly 18 to 100 years residing in under 30 US areas. Cohort placement rested on clinical history that participants reported themselves. This table comes from immunoSEQ multiplex PCR, and its TCRdb copy is limited to in-frame clones, with some not included. The table shows more than 250,000 clones, with approximately 88% occurring only once. Sequencing used PBMCs or T cells enriched from blood (not recorded which). The chain employs TRBV5-1 and TRBJ2-3; 8 nucleotides line up with TRBD2. The source of this sequence is a woman between 40 and 55 years old with acute COVID-19. The chain's CDR3 is CASSLATGGRSRDTQYF. The DNA of the CDR3 is TGCGCCAGCAGCTTGGCAACAGGCGGGAGGAGTCGAGATACGCAGTATTTT.